This T cell receptor (beta chain) was sequenced for a study of CD8+CD57+ T cells in acquired aplastic anemia (dated by TCRdb to the late 2010s). With respect to the entire study: Extracted DNA from sorted CD4+ and CD8+ cells averaged about 2.9 ug, ranging from roughly 0.19 to 27.4 ug.

What the authors observed across the whole study: Between patients and healthy controls, no significant difference in CD8+ Simpson's diversity was found (P=0.060). Twenty-nine CD8+ CDR3 sequences were found to be shared between patients and controls, but these sequences appeared to be highly expressed in patients and within the immunodominant clones of the patients.

On this clonotype itself: This receptor's antigen is unknown. Within one base of it there is no much larger clone, and no base qualities were kept.

CDR1 SGHTA and CDR2 FQGNSA are derived from the germline V gene. Germline trimming amounts to 6 bases on V and 0 bases on J, with 5 as the count of junction bases outside the gene matches. The CDR3 runs 15 residues from the cysteine to the phenylalanine. The entry retains the CDR3 DNA only, 45 bases that are in frame from base 1. Genomic DNA served as template for TCR beta VDJ combination and CDR3 sequence profiling. TCR repertoire sequencing was run on an Illumina HiSeq 2000. As for how the authors treated the data: Repertoire assessment relied on Simpson's diversity index, CDR3 size and DJ length profiles, and TRBV/TRBJ rearrangement plots. Whichever DNA sequence was most abundant in the deep sequencing data was defined as the immunodominant clone. CDR3 amino acid sequences were checked for sharing between subjects and were compared against published repertoires and the VDJdb database. The public reads were reprocessed in TCRdb via fastp at Q25 and MiXCR, keeping in-frame beta chains. When rows share a CDR3 protein, they turn into one entry using the most common DNA and genes. The V and J calls follow TCRdb's processing rather than the paper's. The sample includes 250,000 to 300,000 distinct CDR3 sequences, with 45% to 70% observed a single time. The top ten clones comprise less than 10% of the sample.

In this study, sorted CD4+ and CD8+ T cells from the blood of healthy subjects and of severe aplastic anemia patients had their TCR repertoires deep-sequenced. Ficoll-Paque density gradient centrifugation was used to isolate peripheral blood mononuclear cells. Before DNA was extracted, CD4+ and CD8+ T cells were sorted using either FACS or magnetic beads. Sequences were obtained from sorted CD4+, CD8+, or CD8+CD57+ T cells (not recorded which) from PBMCs. The origin of this receptor is a human donor with severe aplastic anemia or a healthy control (not recorded which). Here the chain combines TRBV7-2 and TRBJ2-7; TRBD2 agrees with 10 junctional bases. The DNA sequence is TGTGCCAGCAGAGGGACTAGCGCAGGCTCCTACGAGCAGTACTTC. Translation gives CASRGTSAGSYEQYF.